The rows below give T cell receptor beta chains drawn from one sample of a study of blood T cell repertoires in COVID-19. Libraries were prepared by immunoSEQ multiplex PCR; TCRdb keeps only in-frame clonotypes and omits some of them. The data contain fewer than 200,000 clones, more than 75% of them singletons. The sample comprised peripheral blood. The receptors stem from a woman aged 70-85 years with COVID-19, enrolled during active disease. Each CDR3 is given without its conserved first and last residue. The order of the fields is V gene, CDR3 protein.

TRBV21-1 ANSLGRFGSGANVLT
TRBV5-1 ASSLEGADGYT
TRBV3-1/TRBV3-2 ASSQGTSGKRELF
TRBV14 ASSQDQSGQGSAETQY
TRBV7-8 ASSLGSGTNTGELF
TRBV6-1 ASSEYYQGASDNSPLH
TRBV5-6 ASSFGAGDQPQH
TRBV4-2 ASSLQGAGNTIY
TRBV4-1 ASSRQGGASGGPIDEQY
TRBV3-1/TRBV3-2 ASSQGPGEGNEQF
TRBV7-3 ANKLLERKETQY
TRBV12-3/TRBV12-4 ASSFEGTEAF
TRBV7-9 ASSSGGTSGSRGEQF
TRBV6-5 ASTRTGGDSQPQH
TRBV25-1 AGSRTGTEAF
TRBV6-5 ASSYQNSYEQY
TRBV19 ASSISGRAQETQY
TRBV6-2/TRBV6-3 ASSYSHSAYEQY
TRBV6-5 ASSRNSADTQY
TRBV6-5 ATFSWRTGYEQY
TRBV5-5 ASSLAGLTQETQY
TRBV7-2 ASSLDRRGSGELF
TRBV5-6 ASSLGPVAGYEQY
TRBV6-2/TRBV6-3 ASSYPLDRPSTDTQY
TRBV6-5 ASSALAGGPYEQY
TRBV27 ASSPSSTGLHQPQH
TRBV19 ASRQRQGTDTQY
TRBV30 AGLENTEAF
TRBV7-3 ASSPGGFETQY
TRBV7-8 ASSSTGVTSGRQETQY
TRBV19 ASSNENEKLF
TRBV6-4 ASSDSTGGYEQF
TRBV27 ASSLAGAGNTIY
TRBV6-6 ASSLVQGGEQY
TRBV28 ASSSATGGNQPQH
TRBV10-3 AISRESGYEQY
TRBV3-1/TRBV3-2 ASSQDLLNRGIGGYT
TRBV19 ASSLGQGNQPQH
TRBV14 ASSQSGLAGGNEQF
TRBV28 ASNIRGTGGGKLF
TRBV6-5 ASKLPSGSVEQF
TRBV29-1 SVANVQGAEQY